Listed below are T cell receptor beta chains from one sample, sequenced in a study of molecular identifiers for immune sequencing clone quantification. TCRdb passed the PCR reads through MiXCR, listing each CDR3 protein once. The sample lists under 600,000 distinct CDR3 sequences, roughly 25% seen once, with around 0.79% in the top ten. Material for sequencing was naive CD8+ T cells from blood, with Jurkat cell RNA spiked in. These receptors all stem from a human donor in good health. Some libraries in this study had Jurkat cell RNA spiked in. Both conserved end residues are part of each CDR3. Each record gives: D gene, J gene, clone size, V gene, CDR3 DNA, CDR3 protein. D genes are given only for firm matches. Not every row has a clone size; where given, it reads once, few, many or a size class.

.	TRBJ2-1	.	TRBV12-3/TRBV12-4	TGTGCCAGCAGCCCTCTTGTTCGCGGCTACAATGAGCAGTTCTTC	CASSPLVRGYNEQFF
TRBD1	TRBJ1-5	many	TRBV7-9	TGTGCCAGCAGCCCACCCGGGACAGACAATCAGCCCCAGCATTTT	CASSPPGTDNQPQHF
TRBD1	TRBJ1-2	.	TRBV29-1	TGCAGCGTTGCAGGGGGTGATGGCTACACCTTC	CSVAGGDGYTF
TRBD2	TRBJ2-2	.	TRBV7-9	TGTGCCAGCAGCCCTAGCGGGAGTCGTACCGGGGAGCTGTTTTTT	CASSPSGSRTGELFF
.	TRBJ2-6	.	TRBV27	TGTGCCAGCACCCCCGAAATAGGACGACAAACCTCTGGGGCCAACGTCCTGACTTTC	CASTPEIGRQTSGANVLTF
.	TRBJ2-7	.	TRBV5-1	TGCGCCGGCAGCTTGTCCTGGGGTGGAGAGCAGTACTTC	CAGSLSWGGEQYF
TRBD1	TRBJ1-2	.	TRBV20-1	TGCAGTGCTAGAGATAGGGCCAGGGGGCTTGATGGCTACACCTTC	CSARDRARGLDGYTF
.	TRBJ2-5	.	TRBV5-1	TGCGCCAGCTTGATCGTTGAGACCCAGTACTTC	CASLIVETQYF
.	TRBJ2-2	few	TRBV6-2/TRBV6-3	TGTGCCAGCAGTAAACCCGGGGCGAACACCGGGGAGCTGTTTTTT	CASSKPGANTGELFF
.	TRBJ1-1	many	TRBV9	TGTGCCAGCAGCGTAGATGGTATGAACACTGAAGCTTTCTTT	CASSVDGMNTEAFF
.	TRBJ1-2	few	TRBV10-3	TGTGCCATCAGTGAGGGGCAGAACTACACCTTC	CAISEGQNYTF
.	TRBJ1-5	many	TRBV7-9	TGTGCCAGCAGCTTAGGGGGATATCAGCCCCAGCATTTT	CASSLGGYQPQHF
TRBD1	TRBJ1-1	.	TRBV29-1	TGCAGCGTCGGGGGAGCGGACAGGACTGTCACTGAAGCTTTCTTT	CSVGGADRTVTEAFF
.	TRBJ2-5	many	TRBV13	TGTGCCAGCAGCTGGGGGCTACAAGAGACCCAGTACTTC	CASSWGLQETQYF
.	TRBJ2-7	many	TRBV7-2	TGTGCCAGCAGCTTAGGTCCTGCGGGCACCTACGAGCAGTACTTC	CASSLGPAGTYEQYF
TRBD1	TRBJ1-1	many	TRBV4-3	TGCGCCAGCAGCCAAGGACAGGGGCACACTGAAGCTTTCTTT	CASSQGQGHTEAFF
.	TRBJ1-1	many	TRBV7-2	TGTGCCAGCAGCTTAGGGCGGTGGACTGAAGCTTTCTTT	CASSLGRWTEAFF
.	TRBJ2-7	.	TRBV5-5	TGTGCCAGCAGCTTGAGCAGGGTGGGCTACGAGCAGTACTTC	CASSLSRVGYEQYF
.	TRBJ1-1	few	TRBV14	TGTGCCAGCAGCCAACACACTACAGGGTTTGCTGAAGCTTTCTTT	CASSQHTTGFAEAFF
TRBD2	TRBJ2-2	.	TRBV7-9	TGTGCCAGCAGCGATGGCCCGGGACTAAACACCGGGGAGCTGTTTTTT	CASSDGPGLNTGELFF
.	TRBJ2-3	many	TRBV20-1	TGCAGTGCGCCTTCCCAAACCGAAATCTACACAGATACGCAGTATTTT	CSAPSQTEIYTDTQYF
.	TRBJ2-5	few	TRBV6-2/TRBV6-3	TGTGCCAGCAGTTACGAAGCGACTCAAGAGACCCAGTACTTC	CASSYEATQETQYF
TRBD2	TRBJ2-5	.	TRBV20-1	TGCAGTGCTAGAGGGGGGGCTAGCGGGAGATTAAGGGAGACCCAGTACTTC	CSARGGASGRLRETQYF
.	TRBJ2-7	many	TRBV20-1	TGCAGTGCTAGAGATCGAACGGTACCGTACGAGCAGTACTTC	CSARDRTVPYEQYF
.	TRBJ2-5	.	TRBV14	TGTGCCAGCAGCCAAGGGTCACCCCCTAAAGAGACCCAGTACTTC	CASSQGSPPKETQYF
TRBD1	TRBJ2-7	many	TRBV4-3	TGCGCCAGCAGCCAAGGGCTGGGACAGGGGGCATTCGAGCAGTACTTC	CASSQGLGQGAFEQYF
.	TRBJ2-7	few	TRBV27	TGTGCCAGCAGTCACGGGGGTACTACCTACGAGCAGTACTTC	CASSHGGTTYEQYF
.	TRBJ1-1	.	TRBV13	TGTGCCAGCAGCGGAACGGGACGGCGAATGCACACTGAAGCTTTCTTT	CASSGTGRRMHTEAFF
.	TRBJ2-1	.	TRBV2	TGTGCCAGCAGTGATGTCAGGGGGGCCTACAATGAGCAGTTCTTC	CASSDVRGAYNEQFF
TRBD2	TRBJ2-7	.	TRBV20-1	TGCAGTGCTAGAGACCTAACTAGCGGTAGTTACGAGCAGTACTTC	CSARDLTSGSYEQYF
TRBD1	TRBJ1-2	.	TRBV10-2	TGCGCCAGCAGTGAGTCCCCCGACAGGGGATATGGCTACACCTTC	CASSESPDRGYGYTF
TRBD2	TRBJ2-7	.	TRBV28	TGTGCCAGCAGCCGACCCGCGGGGGAACACTCCTACGAGCAGTACTTC	CASSRPAGEHSYEQYF
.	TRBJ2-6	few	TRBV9	TGTGCCAGCAGCGTAGATACCTCTGGGGCCAACGTCCTGACTTTC	CASSVDTSGANVLTF
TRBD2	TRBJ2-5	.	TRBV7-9	TGTGCCAGCAGTCCAACTAGCGGGAGGGGAGAGACCCAGTACTTC	CASSPTSGRGETQYF
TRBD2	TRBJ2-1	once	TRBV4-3	TGCGCCAGCAGCTATCGACTAGCGGGGCCTTCCTACAATGAGCAGTTCTTC	CASSYRLAGPSYNEQFF
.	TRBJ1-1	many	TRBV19	TGTGCCACTCACAAGTTGGCTGAAGCTTTCTTT	CATHKLAEAFF
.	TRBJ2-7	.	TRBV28	TGTGCCAGCAGTTCGACGCTGGGATCCCCCACAATCTACGAGCAGTACTTC	CASSSTLGSPTIYEQYF
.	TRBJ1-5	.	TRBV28	TGTGCCAGCAGCCCCCTGCTCTCAAGGGCCCCTCTCGATAGCAATCAGCCCCAGCATTTT	CASSPLLSRAPLDSNQPQHF
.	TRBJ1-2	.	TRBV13	TGTGCCAGCAGTACGGCTAACTATGGCTACACCTTC	CASSTANYGYTF
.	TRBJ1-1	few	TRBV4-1	TGCGCCAGCAGCCAAGGACGACAGGTTGGCAACACTGAAGCTTTCTTT	CASSQGRQVGNTEAFF
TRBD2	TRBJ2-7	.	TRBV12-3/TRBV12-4	TGTGCCAGCACCCACGGGGGAGCGGGGGAGAGGAAATCCTACGAGCAGTACTTC	CASTHGGAGERKSYEQYF
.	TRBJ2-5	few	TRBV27	TGTGCCAGCAGTTTATTCCCCCGGCTCAAAGAGACCCAGTACTTC	CASSLFPRLKETQYF
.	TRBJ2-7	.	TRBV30	TGTGCCTGGAGTGAGGACTCTGCTTCCTACGAGCAGTACTTC	CAWSEDSASYEQYF
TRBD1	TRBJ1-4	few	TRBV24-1	TGTGCCACCAGTGATCCCAGACAGGGGGCAACTAATGAAAAACTGTTTTTT	CATSDPRQGATNEKLFF
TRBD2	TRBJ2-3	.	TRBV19	TGTGCCAGTAGTATAGCCTTGCGGGGGAGCGCAGATACGCAGTATTTT	CASSIALRGSADTQYF
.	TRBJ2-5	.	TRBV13	TGTGCCAGCAGCTTAGTTCAAGCGGGTTACCAAGAGACCCAGTACTTC	CASSLVQAGYQETQYF
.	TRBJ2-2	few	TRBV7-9	TGTGCCAGCAGCCTTCCGGTGGTGAACACCGGGGAGCTGTTTTTT	CASSLPVVNTGELFF
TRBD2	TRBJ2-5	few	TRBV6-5	TGTGCCAGCAGTTTTATCGGGGGGGCCGGAGAGACCCAGTACTTC	CASSFIGGAGETQYF
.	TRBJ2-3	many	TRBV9	TGTGCCAGCAGCCCAAGCGAAGGTACGCAGTATTTT	CASSPSEGTQYF
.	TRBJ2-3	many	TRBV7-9	TGTGCCAGCGGGGGGGCCGCTACGCAGTATTTT	CASGGAATQYF
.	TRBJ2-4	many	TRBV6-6	TGTGCCAGCAGTTACGTGGGGTCGCGGATAGCCAAAAACATTCAGTACTTC	CASSYVGSRIAKNIQYF
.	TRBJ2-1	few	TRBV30	TGTGCCTGGAGTCCCTTTGTTGTCGGTGAGCAGTTCTTC	CAWSPFVVGEQFF
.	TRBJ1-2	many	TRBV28	TGTGCCAGCAGACACTATCGTCTGGCAGGGAGGATCTATGGCTACACCTTC	CASRHYRLAGRIYGYTF
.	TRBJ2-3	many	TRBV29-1	TGCAGCGTTGCCCAGGGCGCTAGCACAGATACGCAGTATTTT	CSVAQGASTDTQYF
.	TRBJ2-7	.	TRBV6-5	TGTGCCAGCAGCTCTATTCCGGGACAAGGGGCCTACGAGCAGTACTTC	CASSSIPGQGAYEQYF